This is a list of T cell receptor beta chains from one sample in a study of neurological immune-mediated disorders. TCRdb processed the 5' RACE reads anew with MiXCR; each CDR3 protein has one entry. Among roughly 74,000 distinct CDR3 sequences listed, roughly 5% were seen once. Material for sequencing was PBMCs. The receptors shown here come from a young man with multiple sclerosis. CDR3s include the opening cysteine and the closing phenylalanine or tryptophan. The D gene is left open where the match is weak. The size of a clone is reported for some rows only, either as once, few or many, or as a class for expanded clones.

>TRBV28|TRBD2|TRBJ2-2|many
CASSFGTSGTGELFF
TGTGCCAGCAGTTTCGGGACTAGCGGCACCGGGGAGCTGTTTTTT
>TRBV5-1|NA|TRBJ2-1|many
CASQESGSYNEQFF
TGCGCCAGCCAGGAGAGCGGGTCCTACAATGAGCAGTTCTTC
>TRBV5-1|TRBD1|TRBJ1-1|many
CASSAYRGNTEAFF
TGCGCCAGCAGCGCGTACAGGGGGAACACTGAAGCTTTCTTT
>TRBV6-5|NA|TRBJ2-1|many
CASQSPGGSVNEQFF
TGTGCCAGCCAATCACCCGGAGGGTCGGTCAATGAGCAGTTCTTC
>TRBV5-1|NA|TRBJ2-3|many
CASSLPATDTQYF
TGCGCCAGCAGCCTTCCGGCGACAGATACGCAGTATTTT
>TRBV19|NA|TRBJ2-1|NA
CASSRGRERNEQFF
TGTGCCAGTAGTAGGGGCCGGGAACGCAATGAGCAGTTCTTC
>TRBV6-1|TRBD2|TRBJ2-1|many
CASRARLAGDNEQFF
TGTGCCAGCAGAGCCCGACTAGCGGGAGACAATGAGCAGTTCTTC
>TRBV20-1|NA|TRBJ2-1|many
CSAGRVLDEQFF
TGCAGTGCCGGCCGGGTGCTGGACGAGCAGTTCTTC
>TRBV12-3/TRBV12-4|TRBD2|TRBJ2-7|few
CASRPDSGSYEQYF
TGTGCCAGCAGACCAGATAGCGGGAGCTACGAGCAGTACTTC
>TRBV5-1|TRBD2|TRBJ2-2|many
CASSFGLADTGELFF
TGCGCCAGCAGCTTCGGGCTAGCGGACACCGGGGAGCTGTTTTTT
>TRBV9|TRBD1|TRBJ2-7|many
CASSVSPTGSEQYF
TGTGCCAGCAGCGTGTCTCCGACAGGGAGCGAGCAGTACTTC
>TRBV10-3|TRBD2|TRBJ2-2|many
CAIRNTGTTNTGELFF
TGTGCCATCAGGAATACCGGGACTACGAACACCGGGGAGCTGTTTTTT
>TRBV5-1|NA|TRBJ2-3|many
CASSLGFEDTQYF
TGCGCCAGCAGCTTGGGGTTTGAAGATACGCAGTATTTT
>TRBV5-1|TRBD2|TRBJ2-7|NA
CASSPTTGIAGEQYF
TGCGCCAGCAGCCCGACAACGGGAATAGCGGGGGAGCAGTACTTC
>TRBV7-9|NA|TRBJ2-7|many
CASSFPSGRGYSYEQYF
TGTGCCAGCAGCTTCCCATCGGGCCGGGGGTACTCCTACGAGCAGTACTTC
>TRBV6-2/TRBV6-3|TRBD2|TRBJ2-1|many
CASSWGLAGVSEQFF
TGTGCCAGCAGTTGGGGACTAGCGGGAGTCAGTGAGCAGTTCTTC
>TRBV10-2|NA|TRBJ2-2|many
CASSESGGAGELFF
TGCGCCAGCAGTGAGTCAGGGGGAGCCGGGGAGCTGTTTTTT
>TRBV20-1|NA|TRBJ2-7|many
CSAKSSRGNDEQYF
TGCAGTGCTAAAAGTTCGCGAGGGAACGACGAGCAGTACTTC
>TRBV20-1|NA|TRBJ1-6|NA
CSARRTASSYNSPLHF
TGCAGTGCTAGAAGGACAGCCAGCTCCTATAATTCACCCCTCCACTTT
>TRBV6-2/TRBV6-3|NA|TRBJ2-7|many
CASSYSLDSSYEQYF
TGTGCCAGCAGTTACTCCCTTGACTCCTCCTACGAGCAGTACTTC
>TRBV29-1|NA|TRBJ1-2|NA
CSVEDLQYPFIRYGYTF
TGCAGCGTTGAAGATCTCCAGTACCCATTTATTCGGTATGGCTACACCTTC
>TRBV5-1|NA|TRBJ2-6|many
CASSLDALGSGANVLTF
TGCGCCAGCAGCTTGGACGCCCTGGGCTCAGGGGCCAACGTCCTGACTTTC
>TRBV20-1|NA|TRBJ2-7|few
CSAITPLEQIPYEQCF
TGCAGTGCCATTACCCCCCTTGAGCAAATCCCCTACGAGCAGTGCTTC
>TRBV7-3|NA|TRBJ2-7|many
CASSVDGPREQYF
TGTGCCAGCAGCGTAGATGGGCCTCGCGAGCAGTACTTC
>TRBV29-1|NA|TRBJ1-1|many
CSVEVHKGTEAFF
TGCAGCGTTGAAGTTCATAAGGGCACTGAAGCTTTCTTT
>TRBV7-3|NA|TRBJ1-5|NA
CASSSESHQPQHF
TGTGCCAGCAGCTCGGAAAGCCATCAGCCCCAGCATTTT
>TRBV5-5|NA|TRBJ1-1|many
CASSMPTRTENTEAFF
TGTGCCAGCAGCATGCCCACCAGGACAGAGAACACTGAAGCTTTCTTT
>TRBV20-1|NA|TRBJ1-4|many
CSASGGDGTNEKLFF
TGCAGTGCTAGTGGAGGGGACGGAACTAATGAAAAACTGTTTTTT
>TRBV7-2|TRBD2|TRBJ2-7|many
CASSLKASGSYEQYF
TGTGCCAGCAGCTTAAAGGCTAGCGGGAGCTACGAGCAGTACTTC
>TRBV20-1|NA|TRBJ2-7|many
CSASGNVHEQYF
TGCAGTGCTAGCGGGAATGTCCACGAGCAGTACTTC
>TRBV6-6|NA|TRBJ1-6|few
CASIRRGGSYNSPLNF
TGTGCCAGCATTAGGAGGGGAGGATCCTATAATTCACCCCTCAACTTT
>TRBV20-1|TRBD1|TRBJ1-4|many
CSAAPGQGAGEKLFF
TGCAGTGCGGCTCCGGGACAGGGGGCAGGTGAAAAACTGTTTTTT
>TRBV7-2|TRBD2|TRBJ2-1|many
CASSLAWSGTNEQFF
TGTGCCAGCAGCTTAGCGTGGAGCGGGACCAATGAGCAGTTCTTC
>TRBV12-3/TRBV12-4|NA|TRBJ2-7|few
CASSRQEREREQYF
TGTGCCAGCAGTAGACAAGAAAGGGAACGGGAGCAGTACTTC
>TRBV10-3|TRBD2|TRBJ2-3|many
CAISGGRAGGADTQYF
TGTGCCATCAGTGGGGGTAGAGCGGGAGGAGCGGATACGCAGTATTTT
>TRBV15|TRBD1|TRBJ1-6|many
CATSRGDRGPLNF
TGTGCCACCAGCAGAGGAGACAGGGGTCCCCTCAACTTT
>TRBV5-6|NA|TRBJ2-2|many
CASSSGRGYGELFF
TGTGCCAGCAGCTCAGGGCGGGGATACGGGGAGCTGTTTTTT
>TRBV20-1|NA|TRBJ1-2|many
CSARDPRTDFYGYTF
TGCAGTGCTAGAGATCCCCGGACAGACTTCTATGGCTACACCTTC
>TRBV7-2|NA|TRBJ2-7|NA
CASSFRSTVSYEQYF
TGTGCCAGCAGCTTTCGATCGACAGTATCCTACGAGCAGTACTTC
>TRBV12-3/TRBV12-4|TRBD2|TRBJ2-1|many
CASSGGGATYNEQFF
TGTGCCAGCAGTGGCGGGGGGGCCACCTACAATGAGCAGTTCTTC
>TRBV6-6|TRBD1|TRBJ1-5|many
CASTQRTGVWSNQPQHF
TGTGCCAGCACCCAGAGGACAGGGGTTTGGAGCAATCAGCCCCAGCATTTT
>TRBV5-1|TRBD2|TRBJ2-5|many
CASSPSGSGQETQYF
TGCGCCAGCAGCCCTAGCGGGAGTGGGCAAGAGACCCAGTACTTC
>TRBV12-3/TRBV12-4|TRBD2|TRBJ2-3|many
CASSLRGGGRTDTQYF
TGTGCCAGCAGCCTTCGGGGTGGCGGGAGAACAGATACGCAGTATTTT
>TRBV5-1|TRBD2|TRBJ2-1|many
CASSSGGTSSYNEQFF
TGCGCCAGCAGCTCGGGCGGGACTAGCTCCTACAATGAGCAGTTCTTC
>TRBV7-2|TRBD1|TRBJ1-5|many
CASSLVAGQGNQPQHF
TGTGCCAGCAGCTTAGTAGCGGGACAGGGCAATCAGCCCCAGCATTTT
>TRBV6-1|NA|TRBJ1-5|many
CATDGGWYQPQHF
TGTGCCACCGATGGGGGTTGGTATCAGCCCCAGCATTTT
>TRBV4-2|NA|TRBJ2-4|many
CASSQEAGEKNIQYF
TGTGCCAGCAGCCAAGAGGCAGGGGAGAAAAACATTCAGTACTTC
>TRBV12-3/TRBV12-4|NA|TRBJ1-2|many
CASSINYYGYTF
TGTGCCAGCAGCATTAACTACTATGGCTACACCTTC
>TRBV29-1|NA|TRBJ2-1|NA
CSVDFGEYNEQFF
TGCAGCGTTGATTTTGGGGAGTACAATGAGCAGTTCTTC
>TRBV6-6|NA|TRBJ1-3|many
CASSYGGSGNTIYF
TGTGCCAGCAGTTACGGGGGTTCTGGAAACACCATATATTTT
>TRBV4-1|NA|TRBJ1-6|many
CASSQDLSPLNF
TGCGCCAGCAGCCAAGATTTATCACCCCTCAACTTT
>TRBV7-9|NA|TRBJ1-4|many
CASKPGRILRNEKLFF
TGTGCCAGCAAGCCCGGACGGATTCTTCGTAATGAAAAACTGTTTTTT